These T cell receptor beta chains were read from a single sample in a study of CD8+CD57+ T cells in acquired aplastic anemia. TCRdb reprocessed the reads with MiXCR, giving one entry per CDR3 protein. The data show some 180,000 distinct CDR3 sequences, 45% to 60% seen once. Specimen: sorted CD4+, CD8+, or CD8+CD57+ T cells (not recorded which) from PBMCs. Source of these receptors: a human donor with aplastic anemia. The CDR3 runs from the conserved cysteine through the conserved F or W. D genes are given only for firm matches. A clone size is listed for some rows: how often the clone was seen (once, few, many), or a class if it is expanded.

length,size,J,V,D,CDR3,DNA
14,.,TRBJ2-7,TRBV6-1,.,CASVRTLSSYEQYF,TGTGCCAGCGTTAGGACATTGAGCTCCTACGAGCAGTACTTC
15,.,TRBJ1-5,TRBV18,.,CASSPYRDRNQPQHF,TGTGCCAGCTCACCATACAGGGACCGTAATCAGCCCCAGCATTTT
18,many,TRBJ1-1,TRBV11-1,.,CASSSYGVFRDKDTEAFF,TGTGCCAGCAGCTCATATGGGGTGTTTAGGGATAAGGACACTGAAGCTTTCTTT
16,many,TRBJ2-6,TRBV4-1,.,CASSQDLASGANVLTF,TGCGCCAGCAGCCAAGATCTGGCCTCTGGGGCCAACGTCCTGACTTTC
15,few,TRBJ2-2,TRBV6-1,.,CASRGGTANTGELFF,TGTGCCAGCAGGGGAGGGACAGCCAACACCGGGGAGCTGTTTTTT
16,.,TRBJ2-2,TRBV6-5,TRBD1,CASSYFRQGSTGELFF,TGTGCCAGCAGTTACTTCAGACAGGGTTCCACCGGGGAGCTGTTTTTT
20,.,TRBJ1-2,TRBV15,.,CATSRDEMRHTAAGGDGYTF,TGTGCCACCAGCAGAGATGAGATGCGGCACACCGCAGCGGGAGGAGATGGCTACACCTTC
16,many,TRBJ2-6,TRBV7-9,.,CASSLGRAGGANVLTF,TGTGCCAGCAGCTTAGGCAGGGCGGGGGGGGCCAACGTCCTGACTTTC
14,.,TRBJ2-1,TRBV10-1,.,CASSRGYSYNEQFF,TGCGCCAGCAGTCGAGGGTACTCCTACAATGAGCAGTTCTTC
13,.,TRBJ2-7,TRBV10-3,.,CAIRTTNSHEQYF,TGTGCCATCAGGACGACTAACTCCCACGAGCAGTACTTC
15,many,TRBJ2-7,TRBV6-1,TRBD2,CASTRGGGSSYEQYF,TGTGCCAGCACCCGCGGGGGGGGGAGCTCCTACGAGCAGTACTTC
15,many,TRBJ1-1,TRBV4-2,.,CASSPAGTGDTEAFF,TGTGCCAGCAGCCCCGCCGGGACGGGGGACACTGAAGCTTTCTTT
16,.,TRBJ2-2,TRBV4-1,TRBD2,CASSQAWTSATGELFF,TGCGCCAGCAGCCAAGCGTGGACTAGCGCCACCGGGGAGCTGTTTTTT
12,few,TRBJ2-5,TRBV28,.,CASSLFRETQYF,TGTGCCAGCAGTTTATTCCGGGAGACCCAGTACTTC
15,.,TRBJ2-3,TRBV19,.,CASSGDGESTDTQYF,TGTGCCAGTAGTGGGGACGGGGAAAGCACAGATACGCAGTATTTT
15,.,TRBJ2-1,TRBV20-1,TRBD2,CSVRGLASIYNEQFF,TGCAGTGTTCGCGGACTAGCCTCTATCTACAATGAGCAGTTCTTC
13,.,TRBJ1-5,TRBV27,.,CASSFTQGQPQHF,TGTGCCAGCAGTTTTACACAGGGTCAGCCCCAGCATTTT
13,.,TRBJ1-2,TRBV6-1,.,CASWRGGGNGYTF,TGTGCCAGCTGGCGGGGAGGGGGAAATGGCTACACCTTC
15,.,TRBJ1-6,TRBV7-6,TRBD1,CASSLGVGTGEPLHF,TGTGCCAGCAGCTTAGGTGTAGGGACAGGGGAACCCCTCCACTTT
12,.,TRBJ2-1,TRBV7-9,.,CASSPGQNEQFF,TGTGCCAGCAGCCCGGGACAAAATGAGCAGTTCTTC
15,many,TRBJ1-5,TRBV9,.,CASSVGGNDNQPQHF,TGTGCCAGCAGCGTAGGGGGGAACGACAATCAGCCCCAGCATTTT
14,once,TRBJ1-1,TRBV10-2,TRBD1,CASSESTGGTEAFF,TGCGCCAGCAGTGAGTCGACAGGGGGAACTGAAGCTTTCTTT
13,.,TRBJ1-1,TRBV14,.,CASSQARVTEAFF,TGTGCCAGCAGCCAAGCTAGGGTTACTGAAGCTTTCTTT
14,many,TRBJ2-7,TRBV29-1,.,CSVYEDTSSYEQYF,TGCAGCGTTTATGAGGACACGAGCTCCTACGAGCAGTACTTC
13,.,TRBJ2-7,TRBV7-6,.,CASSLAPEYEQYF,TGTGCCAGCAGCTTAGCGCCGGAGTACGAGCAGTACTTC
13,.,TRBJ2-7,TRBV18,.,CASSPRLLYEQYF,TGTGCCAGCTCACCGAGGCTACTCTACGAGCAGTACTTC
13,many,TRBJ2-7,TRBV11-2,.,CASSSWGAFEQYF,TGTGCCAGCAGCTCCTGGGGGGCGTTCGAGCAGTACTTC
12,many,TRBJ2-7,TRBV5-1,.,CASSFQGTEQYF,TGCGCCAGCAGCTTCCAGGGGACGGAGCAGTACTTC
13,.,TRBJ1-1,TRBV20-1,.,CSAINSGHTEAFF,TGCAGTGCTATCAATAGCGGGCACACTGAAGCTTTCTTT
14,.,TRBJ1-5,TRBV2,.,CASSWTGSNQPQHF,TGTGCCAGCAGTTGGACGGGAAGCAATCAGCCCCAGCATTTT
13,few,TRBJ1-6,TRBV10-1,.,CASYGPYNSPLHF,TGCGCCAGTTACGGTCCCTATAATTCACCCCTCCACTTT
14,.,TRBJ1-1,TRBV7-8,.,CASISRPLDTEAFF,TGTGCCAGCATCTCCCGCCCCTTGGACACTGAAGCTTTCTTT
14,.,TRBJ1-2,TRBV24-1,TRBD1,CATSDSYRGSGYTF,TGTGCCACCAGTGATTCATACAGGGGGTCAGGCTACACCTTC
12,few,TRBJ1-2,TRBV20-1,.,CSASSEGGGYTF,TGCAGTGCTAGTAGTGAGGGCGGTGGCTACACCTTC
14,.,TRBJ1-2,TRBV7-9,.,CASSFRDTRRGYTF,TGTGCCAGCAGCTTCCGGGACACCCGCCGCGGTTACACCTTC
14,many,TRBJ1-1,TRBV5-1,.,CASSLALSAPEAFF,TGCGCCAGCAGCTTGGCCCTCAGTGCCCCTGAAGCTTTCTTT
18,.,TRBJ2-7,TRBV14,TRBD1,CASSQDPGQGHSTYEQYF,TGTGCCAGCAGCCAAGATCCCGGACAGGGCCATTCAACCTACGAGCAGTACTTC
15,many,TRBJ1-1,TRBV19,TRBD1,CASSITGTENTEAFF,TGTGCCAGTAGTATAACCGGGACAGAGAACACTGAAGCTTTCTTT
13,.,TRBJ2-5,TRBV7-9,.,CASSFVDGETQYF,TGTGCCAGCAGCTTCGTGGATGGAGAGACCCAGTACTTC
17,.,TRBJ2-7,TRBV25-1,.,CASSSCIGTAFSYEQYF,TGTGCCAGCAGTAGTTGTATCGGGACCGCTTTCTCCTACGAGCAGTACTTC
15,.,TRBJ2-3,TRBV12-3/TRBV12-4,.,CASVRAGRSTDTQYF,TGTGCCAGCGTACGGGCAGGACGGAGCACAGATACGCAGTATTTT
15,once,TRBJ1-2,TRBV5-1,.,CASSLEAAFLDGYTF,TGCGCCAGCAGCTTGGAGGCAGCCTTTCTCGATGGCTACACCTTC
17,many,TRBJ2-6,TRBV6-5,TRBD1,CASSYFGQASGANVLTF,TGTGCCAGCAGTTACTTCGGACAGGCCTCTGGGGCCAACGTCCTGACTTTC
16,many,TRBJ1-4,TRBV19,TRBD1,CASSPRGGTGKEKLFF,TGTGCCAGTAGCCCTCGAGGTGGGACAGGGAAAGAAAAACTGTTTTTT
14,few,TRBJ1-1,TRBV10-3,TRBD1,CAISEGQGQAEAFF,TGTGCCATCAGTGAGGGACAGGGGCAAGCTGAAGCTTTCTTT
13,many,TRBJ1-6,TRBV6-1,.,CAGREVYNSPLHF,TGTGCCGGAAGGGAGGTCTATAATTCACCCCTCCACTTT